The 9 T cell receptor beta chains presented below share a single source sample, sequenced in a study of control samples from healthy donors and cancer patients. Assay: immunoSEQ multiplex PCR; the TCRdb copy retains only in-frame clones and omits some. The sample records 65,000 to 90,000 clones, around 90% being singletons. Sequenced input: PBMCs. The receptors originated from a woman between 45 and 60 years old with colorectal cancer.

The chain has TRBV4-3 and TRBJ1-1, with unresolved D. V was clipped by 0 bases and J by 11 bases, with 13 bases between them. The CDR3 runs 13 residues. Germline CDR1 and CDR2: LGHNA and YSLEER. The CDR3 DNA sequence: TGCGCCAGCAGCCAAGATTTAGGGTCTCAGGCTTTCTTT. Translating it yields CASSQDLGSQAFF.

This clone was detected only once. The genes are TRBV19 and TRBJ1-2; D not certain. Trimming took 3 bases from V and 2 from J, leaving 7 bases between them. The germline V gene encodes CDR1 LNHDA and CDR2 SQIVND (reference sequence). The CDR3 totals 13 residues. The CDR3 protein is CASSMTYNYGYTF. In nucleotides, the CDR3 is TGTGCCAGTAGTATGACATACAACTATGGCTACACCTTC.

The chain carries TRBV6-5 and TRBJ1-3; 8 positions agree with TRBD1. The CDR3 is 14 residues long. Germline values: CDR1 MNHEY, CDR2 SVGAGI. V dropped 6 bases and J dropped 1; count of bases not matched to a gene: 2. The DNA of the CDR3 is TGTGCCAGCAGACAGGGGGGATCTGGAAACACCATATATTTT. This gives the protein CASRQGGSGNTIYF.

The gene calls are TRBV6-5 and TRBJ1-1, with D hard to call. V gave up 6 bases and J gave up 1 base, with 9 bases separating them. The CDR3 runs 13 residues. The germline V gene encodes CDR1 MNHEY and CDR2 SVGAGI. CDR3 sequence: CASRGRTNTEAFF. The DNA of the CDR3 is TGTGCCAGCAGGGGCCGAACGAACACTGAAGCTTTCTTT.

The chain links TRBV12-5 to TRBJ2-1; 9 bases are shared with TRBD2. The V segment lost 5 bases and the J segment 7 bases; nucleotides outside the gene matches: 12. Germline V gives CDR1 LGHNT, CDR2 FRNRAP. The CDR3 consists of 16 residues. The CDR3 spells CASGPPLAGGRNEQFF. Here the CDR3 DNA reads TGTGCTAGTGGTCCGCCCCTGGCGGGGGGGCGGAATGAGCAGTTCTTC.

The rearrangement joins TRBV5-1 to TRBJ2-7; 7 positions agree with TRBD1. The germline gives CDR1 SGHRS, CDR2 YFSETQ. The V and J ends lost 1 base and 3 bases, in that order; junction bases with no gene match: 4. CDR3 size: 14 residues. CDR3 in amino acids: CASSLRGQYYEQYV. The CDR3, as DNA: TGCGCCAGCAGCTTGAGGGGACAGTACTACGAGCAGTACGTC.

The rearrangement uses TRBV12-5 and TRBJ2-3; no reliable D call. The V end lost 2 bases, the J end lost 2 bases, and 8 bases lay between the germline ends. The CDR3 extends over 14 amino acids. Per the germline V gene, CDR1 is LGHNT and CDR2 is FRNRAP. The DNA of the CDR3 is TGTGCTAGTGGTTTGCAGGCCTTCACAGATACGCAGTATTTT. It is translated as CASGLQAFTDTQYF.

This chain connects TRBV7-9 to TRBJ2-1; D is possibly TRBD2 (5 bases). The CDR3 covers 14 residues. The V end was cut by 6 bases, the J end by 9 bases, with 18 bases between. The germline CDR1 and CDR2 sequences are SEHNR and FQNEAQ (reference sequence). Written as DNA, the CDR3 is TGTGCCAGCAGATTCGGGGAGCTAGCTGCTGAGCAGTTCTTC. Encoded protein: CASRFGELAAEQFF.

The chain uses TRBV7-8 and TRBJ2-1; 10 bases match TRBD2. This CDR3 has 15 amino acids. Germline lookup yields CDR1 SGHVS and CDR2 FQNEAQ. The V segment lost 6 bases and the J segment 5 bases; nucleotides outside the gene matches: 7. For the CDR3, the DNA is TGTGCCAGCAGTAACCTAGCGGGGGCCCACAATGAGCAGTTCTTC. The encoded protein is CASSNLAGAHNEQFF.